This paragraph covers one T cell receptor beta chain sequence. The target of this receptor is not known. There are no base qualities to consult, and no much larger clone falls within one base. In total, about 650 healthy bone marrow donors made up the cohort. At the time of sampling, all cohort members were nominally healthy, though unrecorded immune exposures were likely present. The donor tested CMV seropositive and was one of the 289 seropositive cohort members. Each donor provided a peripheral blood sample, and peripheral blood mononuclear cells were used for TCR beta sequencing. Genomic DNA extraction from the blood cell samples was performed with the Qiagen DNeasy Blood Extraction Kit. Via the germline V gene, CDR1 is SGDLS and CDR2 YYNGEE. Spanning cysteine to phenylalanine, the CDR3 consists of 16 amino acids. The sequence is cut down to CDR3 DNA, 48 bases in frame from base 1. The germline V end is reduced by 4 bases and the J end by 0 bases; junction bases left unmatched: 9.

Library preparation employed the immunoSEQ multiplex PCR assay. For the multiplex PCR, a mixture combining 60 forward primers for TCR Vbeta segments and 13 reverse primers for TCR Jbeta segments was used. The CDR3 region of rearranged TCR beta genes was amplified from genomic DNA by a multiplex PCR assay. Amplified TCR beta libraries were sequenced as 87-base-pair reads on the Illumina HiSeq System. In the source study's methods: In a later analysis, tens of millions of unique TCR beta chains were counted across the 666 repertoires, and roughly 10 million of these chains were shared by at least two donors. Raw reads were error-corrected and collapsed into unique sequences with a nearest-neighbor algorithm that merged closely related sequences to remove PCR and sequencing errors. CDR3 sequences were aligned to IMGT reference sequences to assign V, D and J gene segments. Each retained sequence needed at least a six-nucleotide match to both a V gene segment and a J gene segment. A rearrangement was called productive if the CDR3 had no stop codons and remained in frame with V and J, and every other rearrangement was called non-productive. CDR3 was defined according to IMGT convention as the region running from the second conserved V-encoded cysteine to the conserved J-encoded phenylalanine. The earlier analysis of 550 to 650 of the donors excluded any sequence lacking an unambiguous match to a single V gene segment. In an earlier analysis of 587 of the donors, V segments were called functional above 56.7% productive rearrangements and were called segregating when the between-donor standard deviation exceeded 5%. A statistical classification framework was built for diagnosing cytomegalovirus status from the catalog of TCR beta chain sequences. A later analysis assigned V and J genes by comparing TCR nucleotide sequences with IMGT/GENE-DB human TR gene sequences. A later analysis assigned CDR3 sequences and most-parsimonious VDJ recombination scenarios with the TCRdist pipeline. In a later analysis, every TCR beta chain was defined by the combination of its CDR3 amino acid sequence and its V-gene family, and reads without a unique V-gene family were dropped. As a way to deal with suspected cross-contamination and a sequencing artifact, a later analysis dropped approximately 590 nucleotide sequences that were highly shared and had low generation probability. In a later analysis, a clonal expansion index was calculated for each public chain from normalized within-repertoire ranks of inferred template counts. A later analysis computed generation probabilities with a VDJ recombination model fitted to out-of-frame rearrangements, and checked the results against IGoR. In a later analysis, TCR-TCR, TCR-HLA and TCR-CMV co-occurrence was scored with hypergeometric tests, and a repertoire-size bias correction was applied to TCR pairs. A later analysis estimated false discovery rates by permuting HLA or CMV assignments 20 times. In a later analysis, co-occurring TCRs were grouped with DBSCAN, and TCRdist sequence similarity was added when clustering was performed within HLA-allele-positive subsets. For co-occurrence clustering, repertoires with fewer than 30,000 or more than 120,000 public chains were excluded, along with five repertoires with anomalous nucleotide sharing. In TCRdb, the immuneACCESS table is reduced to in-frame sequences with V and J assigned. These tables do not hold every clone; where another copy was compared, an unresolved V gene accounts for under half, and the others remain unexplained. The V and J calls and clone size were taken over from that table, and D and trimming were inferred from the DNA. Counted in this sample were 130,000 to 150,000 clones; approximately 80% of them appeared once. 4.1% of the sample rests with the top ten.

The sample originates from a study of cytomegalovirus exposure and HLA in healthy donors (dated by TCRdb to between 2016 and 2019). In the study overall: According to an earlier analysis of 550 to 750 of the donors, roughly 180 million T cells yielded some 120 million unique TCR beta sequences and about 300 Gb of sequence data. A later analysis re-analyzed previously published TCR beta repertoires from roughly 690 donors and added high-resolution HLA genotyping to study TCR occurrence patterns. HLA typing included class I and class II loci at four-digit resolution. An earlier analysis of 587 of the donors used high-throughput TCR beta sequencing to judge whether each TCR beta V gene segment behaved as functional or pseudogenic. Donor age, sex, ethnicity and CMV serostatus were collected together with the repertoire data. An early release covering roughly 600 HLA-typed donors comprised about 300 gigabases of sequencing data and 65 million to 100 million unique TCR sequences. Among the roughly 400 genotyped donors, around 81% belonged to the genetic ancestry cluster associated with self-reported Caucasian donors. Because of strong linkage in the cohort, roughly five DR-DQ haplotypes were treated as single units for association and clustering. The study aimed to test whether signatures of past pathogen exposure could be identified by cataloging public T cell receptors. The number of typed donors differed by locus: 629-630 for A, B, C, DRB1 and DQB1; roughly 510 for DQA1; some 610 for DPA1; and about 450 for DPB1. In the later analysis, no new phenotypic data were used to find candidate immune exposures; instead, reliance was placed on TCR beta sequences and their occurrence across donors. Among around 400 genotyped donors of the cohort, an average of about 220,000 unique TCR beta nucleotide sequences was sequenced per donor, of which about 18% were non-productive. Genome-wide SNP genotypes for about 60% of the roughly 700 donors were used in a later genetic analysis, which treated that subset as a discovery cohort. Every repertoire in the discovery cohort had been generated on one and the same sequencing platform. The study used immunosequencing to profile the T cell repertoires of some 600 subjects and linked those repertoires to cytomegalovirus serostatus. To predict cytomegalovirus infection status, the study brought together high-throughput TCR immunosequencing, statistical association of individual TCRs with disease status, and machine learning. Besides the first cohort of around 700 subjects, a separate validation cohort made up of 120 different subjects was used. What the work shows at the level of the full study, not this receptor alone: The classifier was reported to diagnose cytomegalovirus status with high specificity and sensitivity in both the original cohort and the validation cohort. A later analysis found that most CMV-associated TCR beta chains appeared HLA-restricted, with HLA associations seemingly driven largely by CMV exposure. The authors suggested that the approach could potentially be extended to other disease states and immunological phenotypes. Some IMGT-functional V segments, including TRBV6-2 and TRBV6-3, could not be told apart with the 87-base-pair reads, so those segments were excluded. Compared with equally common non-associated chains, HLA-associated TCR beta chains in a later analysis were more clonally expanded and had lower generation probabilities. A further reported finding was that TCR beta sequences accurately predicted the HLA-A and HLA-B alleles for most subjects in the first cohort. Specific HLA alleles were associated with about 17,000 TCR beta sequences at a false discovery rate of 0.05 in a later analysis. An earlier analysis of around 540 of the donors showed that most TCR beta V segments appeared in productive rearrangements either about 87% or about 30% of the time, which broadly matched IMGT annotations. In a later analysis, several top co-occurrence clusters were reported to appear linked to parvovirus B19, influenza, CMV and Epstein-Barr virus. An association between a missense DCLRE1C variant and V-gene and J-gene trimming of TCR beta chains was found in a later genetic analysis and replicated in an independent cohort. Because HLA typing was unavailable for some donors at each locus, only the typed subset was used in association tests. Three of the identified cytomegalovirus-associated TCR beta chains were confirmed in vitro to be specific for cytomegalovirus antigens. The study gave a list of around 170 TCR beta chains associated with cytomegalovirus. Strong co-occurrence of HLA alleles, especially DR and DQ, made assigning TCR associations to individual alleles difficult. Correlated functional status among segregating V segments might be attributable to linkage disequilibrium, but an unknown experimental factor could not be ruled out. Presence/absence analyses assumed roughly uniform sequencing depth across donors, an assumption that may not hold. According to a later genetic analysis, donors in an Asian-associated ancestry cluster had fewer N-insertions in productive TCRs than the roughly 660-donor mean. Because counts were too low, seventeen rarely observed V segments, including chromosome 9 orphons, were excluded from the earlier analysis of roughly 580 of the donors. A cluster of highly shared sequence variants was judged likely to be a technical artifact of the sequencing pipeline. Most TCR sequences were seen in very few donors, while some public TCRs were found in many individuals. Only TCR beta chains were sequenced in this cohort, and the absence of alpha or paired-chain data limited detectable features. Immune exposure information for the cohort was limited to CMV serostatus. A later analysis found that TCR association rates varied across HLA loci, with DRB1 alleles showing the most associated TCRs and HLA-C alleles the fewest.

The V and J genes are TRBV9 and TRBJ1-1; 7 middle bases align to TRBD1. The specimen was PBMCs. The source is a man aged 40-49 years in good health and CMV-seropositive. CDR3 protein: CASSPRTGTMNTEAFF. In nucleotides, the sequence is TGTGCCAGCAGCCCCCGGACAGGTACTATGAACACTGAAGCTTTCTTT.